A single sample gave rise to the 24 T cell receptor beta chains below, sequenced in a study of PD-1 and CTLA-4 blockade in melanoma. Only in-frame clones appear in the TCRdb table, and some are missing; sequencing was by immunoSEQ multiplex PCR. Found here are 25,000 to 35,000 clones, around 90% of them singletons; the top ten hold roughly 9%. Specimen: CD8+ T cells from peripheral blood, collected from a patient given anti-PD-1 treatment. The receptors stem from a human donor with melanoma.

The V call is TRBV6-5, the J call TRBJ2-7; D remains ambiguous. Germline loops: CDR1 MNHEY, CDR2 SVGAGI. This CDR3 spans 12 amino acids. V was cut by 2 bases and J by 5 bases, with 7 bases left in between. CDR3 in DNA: TGTGCCAGCAGTTACGCTGGAGACGAGCAGTACTTC. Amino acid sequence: CASSYAGDEQYF.

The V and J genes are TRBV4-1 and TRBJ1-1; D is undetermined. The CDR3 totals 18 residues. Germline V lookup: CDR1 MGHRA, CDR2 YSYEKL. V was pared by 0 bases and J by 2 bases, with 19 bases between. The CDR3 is CASSQERFGGIANTEAFF. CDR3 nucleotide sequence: TGCGCCAGCAGCCAAGAACGTTTCGGAGGGATTGCAAACACTGAAGCTTTCTTT.

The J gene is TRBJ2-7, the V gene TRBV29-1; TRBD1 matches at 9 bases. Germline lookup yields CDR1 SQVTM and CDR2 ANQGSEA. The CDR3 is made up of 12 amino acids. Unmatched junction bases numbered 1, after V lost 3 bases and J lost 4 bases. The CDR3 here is CSVETGGYEQYF. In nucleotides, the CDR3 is TGCAGCGTTGAGACAGGGGGTTACGAGCAGTACTTC.

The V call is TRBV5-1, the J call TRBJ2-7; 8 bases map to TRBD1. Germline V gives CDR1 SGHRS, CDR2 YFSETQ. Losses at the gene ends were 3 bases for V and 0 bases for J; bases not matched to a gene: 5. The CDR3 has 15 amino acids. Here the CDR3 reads CASSWDRPSSYEQYF. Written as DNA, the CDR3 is TGCGCCAGCAGCTGGGACAGGCCGAGCTCCTACGAGCAGTACTTC.

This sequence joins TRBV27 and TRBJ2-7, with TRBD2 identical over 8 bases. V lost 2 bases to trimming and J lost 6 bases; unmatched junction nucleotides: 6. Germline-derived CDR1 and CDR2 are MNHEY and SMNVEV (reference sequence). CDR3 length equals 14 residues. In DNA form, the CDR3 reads TGTGCCAGCAGTTTAGCGGGAGGTCACGGCGAGCAGTACTTC. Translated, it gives CASSLAGGHGEQYF.

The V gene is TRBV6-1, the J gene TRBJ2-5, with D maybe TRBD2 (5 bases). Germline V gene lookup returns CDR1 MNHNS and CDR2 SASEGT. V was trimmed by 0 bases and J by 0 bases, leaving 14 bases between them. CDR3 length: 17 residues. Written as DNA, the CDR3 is TGTGCCAGCAGTGAAGCTAGGACTTCACCGTACCAAGAGACCCAGTACTTC. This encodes CASSEARTSPYQETQYF.

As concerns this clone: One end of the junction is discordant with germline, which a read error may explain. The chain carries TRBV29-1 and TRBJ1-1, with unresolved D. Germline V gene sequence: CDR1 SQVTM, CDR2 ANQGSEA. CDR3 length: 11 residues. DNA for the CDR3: TGCAGCGTCGAAGGAGGCACTGAAGCTTTCTTT. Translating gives CSVEGGTEAFF.

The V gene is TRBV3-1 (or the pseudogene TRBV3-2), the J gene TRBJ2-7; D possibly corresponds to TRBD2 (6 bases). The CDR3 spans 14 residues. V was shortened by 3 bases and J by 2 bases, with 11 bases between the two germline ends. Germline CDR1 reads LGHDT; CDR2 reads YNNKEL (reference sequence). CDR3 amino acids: CASSHGSTTYEQYF. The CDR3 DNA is TGTGCCAGCAGCCACGGGAGTACAACCTACGAGCAGTACTTC.

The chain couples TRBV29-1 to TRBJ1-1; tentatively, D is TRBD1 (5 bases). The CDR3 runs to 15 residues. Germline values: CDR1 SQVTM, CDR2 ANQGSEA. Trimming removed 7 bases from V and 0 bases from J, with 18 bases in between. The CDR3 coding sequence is TGCAGCGGCTCGCTGCCGGGACTCATGAACACTGAAGCTTTCTTT. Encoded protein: CSGSLPGLMNTEAFF.

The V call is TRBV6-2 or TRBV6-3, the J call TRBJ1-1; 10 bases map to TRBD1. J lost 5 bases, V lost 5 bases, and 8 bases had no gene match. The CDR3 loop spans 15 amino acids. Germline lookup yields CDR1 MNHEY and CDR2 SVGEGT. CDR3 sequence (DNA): TGTGCCAGCAGTCTGGGACAGGGGTTTCGGACTGAAGCTTTCTTT. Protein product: CASSLGQGFRTEAFF.

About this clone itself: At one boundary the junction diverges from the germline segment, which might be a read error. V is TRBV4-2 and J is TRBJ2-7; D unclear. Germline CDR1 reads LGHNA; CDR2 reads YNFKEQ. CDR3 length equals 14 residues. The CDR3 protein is CASGQEYLSYEQYF. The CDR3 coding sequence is TGTGCCAGCGGCCAAGAGTACTTATCCTACGAGCAGTACTTC.

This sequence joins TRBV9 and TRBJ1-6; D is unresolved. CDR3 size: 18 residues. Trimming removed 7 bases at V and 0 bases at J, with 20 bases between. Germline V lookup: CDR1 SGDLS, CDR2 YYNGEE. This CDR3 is CASGYDGDRPSYNSPLHF. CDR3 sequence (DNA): TGTGCCAGCGGATATGACGGGGATAGGCCCTCCTATAATTCACCCCTCCACTTT.

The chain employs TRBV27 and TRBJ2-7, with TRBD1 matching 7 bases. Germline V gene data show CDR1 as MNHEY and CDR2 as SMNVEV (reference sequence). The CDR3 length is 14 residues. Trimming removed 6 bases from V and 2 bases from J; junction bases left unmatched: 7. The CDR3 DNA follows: TGTGCCAGCAGACAAGACAGGGACACCTACGAGCAGTACTTC. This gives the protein CASRQDRDTYEQYF.

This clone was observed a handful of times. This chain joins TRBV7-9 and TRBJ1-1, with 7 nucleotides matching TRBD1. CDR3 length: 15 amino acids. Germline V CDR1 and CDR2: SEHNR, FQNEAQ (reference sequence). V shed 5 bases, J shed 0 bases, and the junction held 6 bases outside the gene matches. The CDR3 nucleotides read TGTGCCAGCAGCACGGGACAGAGCATGAACACTGAAGCTTTCTTT. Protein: CASSTGQSMNTEAFF.

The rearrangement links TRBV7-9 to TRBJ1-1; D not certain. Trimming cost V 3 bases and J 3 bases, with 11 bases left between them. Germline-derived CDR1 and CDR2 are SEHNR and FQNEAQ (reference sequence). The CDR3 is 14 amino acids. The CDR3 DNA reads TGTGCCAGCAGCTTCTCGGGGAGCGACACTGAAGCTTTCTTT. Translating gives CASSFSGSDTEAFF. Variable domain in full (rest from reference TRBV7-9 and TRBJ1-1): DTGVSQNPRHKITKRGQNVTFRCDPISEHNRLYWYRQTLGQGPEFLTYFQNEAQLEKSRLLSDRFSAERPKGSFSTLEIQRTEQGDSAMYLCASSFSGSDTEAFFGQGTRLTVV.

CDR3 nucleotide sequence: TGTGCCAGTAGTATTGGGGGAGGGGACTACAATGAGCAGTTCTTC. Translated: CASSIGGGDYNEQFF. The V and J genes are TRBV19 and TRBJ2-1; 7 positions match TRBD2. The CDR3 is made up of 15 amino acids. Trimming took 3 bases from V and 3 from J; bases not matched to a gene: 5. Germline-derived CDR1 and CDR2 are LNHDA and SQIVND (reference sequence).

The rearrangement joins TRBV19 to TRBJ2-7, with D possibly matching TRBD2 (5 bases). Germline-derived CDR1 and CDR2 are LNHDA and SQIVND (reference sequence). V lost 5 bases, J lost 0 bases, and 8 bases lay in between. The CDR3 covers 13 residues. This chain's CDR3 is CASSAGISYEQYF. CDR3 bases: TGTGCCAGTAGTGCCGGGATCTCCTACGAGCAGTACTTC.

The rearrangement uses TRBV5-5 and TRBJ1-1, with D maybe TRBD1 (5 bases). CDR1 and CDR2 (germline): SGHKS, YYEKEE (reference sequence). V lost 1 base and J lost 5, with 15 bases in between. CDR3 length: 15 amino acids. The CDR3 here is CASSLFSGSRTEAFF. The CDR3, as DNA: TGTGCCAGCAGCTTGTTCTCAGGGTCGAGGACTGAAGCTTTCTTT. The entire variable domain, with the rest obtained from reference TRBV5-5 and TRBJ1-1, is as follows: DAGVTQSPTHLIKTRGQQVTLRCSPISGHKSVSWYQQVLGQGPQFIFQYYEKEERGRGNFPDRFSARQFPNYSSELNVNALLLGDSALYLCASSLFSGSRTEAFFGQGTRLTVV.

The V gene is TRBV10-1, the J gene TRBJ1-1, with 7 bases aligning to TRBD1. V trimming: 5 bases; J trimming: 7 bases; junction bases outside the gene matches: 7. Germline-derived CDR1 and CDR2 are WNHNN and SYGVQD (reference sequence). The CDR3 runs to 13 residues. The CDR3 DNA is TGCGCCAGCAGTAACGGACAGGATTATGAAGCTTTCTTT. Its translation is CASSNGQDYEAFF.

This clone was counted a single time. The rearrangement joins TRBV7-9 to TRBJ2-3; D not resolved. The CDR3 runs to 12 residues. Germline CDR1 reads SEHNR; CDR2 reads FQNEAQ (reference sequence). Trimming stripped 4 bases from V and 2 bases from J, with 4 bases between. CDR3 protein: CASSSHTDTQYF. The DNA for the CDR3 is TGTGCCAGCAGCTCACACACAGATACGCAGTATTTT.

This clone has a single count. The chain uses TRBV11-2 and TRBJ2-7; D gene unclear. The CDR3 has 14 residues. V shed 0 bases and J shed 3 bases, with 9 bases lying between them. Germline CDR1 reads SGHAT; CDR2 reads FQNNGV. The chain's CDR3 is CASSLEVGRYEQYF. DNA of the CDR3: TGTGCCAGCAGCTTAGAAGTAGGTCGCTACGAGCAGTACTTC.

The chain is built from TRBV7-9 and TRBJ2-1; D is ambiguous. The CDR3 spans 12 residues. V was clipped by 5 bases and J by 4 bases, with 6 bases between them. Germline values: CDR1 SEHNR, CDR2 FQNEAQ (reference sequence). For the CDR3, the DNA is TGTGCCAGCAGCCCCGAATACAATGAGCAGTTCTTC. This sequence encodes CASSPEYNEQFF.

The CDR3 bases are TGTGCCAGCTGGGGTTACGGTTCGCACGAGACCCAGTACTTC. Protein sequence: CASWGYGSHETQYF. The chain has TRBV6-5 and TRBJ2-5; no definite D call. V gave up 8 bases and J gave up 5 bases, with 18 bases separating them. Germline CDR1 and CDR2: MNHEY and SVGAGI. The CDR3 is made up of 14 amino acids.

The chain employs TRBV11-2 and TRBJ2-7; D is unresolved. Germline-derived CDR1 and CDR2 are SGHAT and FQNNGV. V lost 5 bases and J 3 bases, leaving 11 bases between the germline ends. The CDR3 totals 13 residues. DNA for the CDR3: TGTGCCAGCAGCCCGACAAGCCTCTACGAGCAGTACTTC. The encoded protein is CASSPTSLYEQYF.